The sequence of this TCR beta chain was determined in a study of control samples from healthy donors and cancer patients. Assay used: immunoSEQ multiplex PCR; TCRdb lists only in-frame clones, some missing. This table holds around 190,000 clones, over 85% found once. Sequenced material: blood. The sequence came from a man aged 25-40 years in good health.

The CDR3 nucleotides read TGCGCCAGCAGCCAAGAGATCGTAACAGGGCGGGACACTGAAGCTTTCTTT. Its translation: CASSQEIVTGRDTEAFF. The rearrangement links TRBV4-1 to TRBJ1-1, with TRBD1 as a possible D gene (6 bases). The CDR3 extends over 17 amino acids. Per the germline V gene, CDR1 is MGHRA and CDR2 is YSYEKL. V gave up 0 bases and J gave up 3 bases, with 17 bases separating them.